These 5 T cell receptor beta chains originate from one sample sequenced in a study of CD8+CD57+ T cells in acquired aplastic anemia. The patients chosen for sequencing had shown expansion of CD8+CD57+ cells (detected by flow cytometry). Genomic DNA constituted the template upon which TCR beta VDJ and CDR3 profiling was performed. TCRdb called the reads again in MiXCR, with one record for every CDR3 protein. Among roughly 170,000 distinct CDR3 sequences, roughly 50% were seen once, and the ten largest hold roughly 13%. The sequenced sample consisted of sorted CD4+, CD8+, or CD8+CD57+ T cells (not recorded which) from PBMCs. These receptors originate from a human donor with aplastic anemia.

The V and J genes are TRBV2 and TRBJ2-7, with D possibly matching TRBD1 (5 bases). In germline, CDR1 is SNHLY, CDR2 FYNNEI. CDR3 size: 14 residues. Trimming cost V 3 bases and J 2 bases, with 11 bases left between them. The CDR3 spells CASSEDQGTYEQYF. DNA for the CDR3: TGTGCCAGCAGTGAGGATCAGGGTACCTACGAGCAGTACTTC.

This chain links TRBV28 with TRBJ1-1, with D tentatively TRBD1 (5 bases). Trimming took off 5 bases at V and 3 bases at J, with 19 bases between the two ends. The CDR3 contains 16 residues. CDR1 and CDR2 (germline): MDHEN, SYDVKM. In DNA form, the CDR3 reads TGTGCCAGCAGTAGGGCAGTGAGAGGGGATCACACTGAAGCTTTCTTT. Protein: CASSRAVRGDHTEAFF.

The rearrangement links TRBV20-1 to TRBJ2-7, with D possibly TRBD2 on 6 matching bases. CDR1 and CDR2 from the germline V gene are DFQATT and SNEGSKA (reference sequence). This CDR3 contains 16 residues. Trimming shortened V by 6 bases and J by 5 bases, and 26 bases separated the two germline ends. CDR3 DNA sequence: TGCAGTGCGAAAGGCGAAATGGGACTCTCGACTCACGAGCAGTACTTC. It specifies CSAKGEMGLSTHEQYF.

Details on this clonotype: A much larger clone lies one base from this, so it may be a read error. This chain uses TRBV11-2 with TRBJ2-7; D gene ambiguous. Germline V gives CDR1 SGHAT, CDR2 FQNNGV. This CDR3 comprises 11 residues. The CDR3 DNA reads TGTGCCGGCAGCTTAATTGACGAGCAGTACTTC. Protein product: CAGSLIDEQYF.

The rearrangement uses TRBV7-9 and TRBJ2-5; 11 bases are shared with TRBD2. V trimming: 9 bases; J trimming: 2 bases; junction bases outside the gene matches: 2. There are 13 residues in the CDR3. Germline CDR1 reads SEHNR; CDR2 reads FQNEAQ (reference sequence). The CDR3 sequence is CASRLAGQETQYF. CDR3 in DNA: TGTGCCAGTCGACTAGCGGGGCAAGAGACCCAGTACTTC.